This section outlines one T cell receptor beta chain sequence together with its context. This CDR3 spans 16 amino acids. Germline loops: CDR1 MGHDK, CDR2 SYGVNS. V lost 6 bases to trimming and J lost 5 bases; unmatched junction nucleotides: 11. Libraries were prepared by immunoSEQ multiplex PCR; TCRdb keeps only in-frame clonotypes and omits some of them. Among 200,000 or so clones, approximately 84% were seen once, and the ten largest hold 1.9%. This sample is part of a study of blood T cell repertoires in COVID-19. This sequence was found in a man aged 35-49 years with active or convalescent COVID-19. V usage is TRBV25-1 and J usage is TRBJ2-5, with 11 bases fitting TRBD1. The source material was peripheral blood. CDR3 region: CASSGTGTGGPETQYF. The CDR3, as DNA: TGTGCCAGCAGCGGGACTGGGACAGGGGGGCCCGAGACCCAGTACTTC.